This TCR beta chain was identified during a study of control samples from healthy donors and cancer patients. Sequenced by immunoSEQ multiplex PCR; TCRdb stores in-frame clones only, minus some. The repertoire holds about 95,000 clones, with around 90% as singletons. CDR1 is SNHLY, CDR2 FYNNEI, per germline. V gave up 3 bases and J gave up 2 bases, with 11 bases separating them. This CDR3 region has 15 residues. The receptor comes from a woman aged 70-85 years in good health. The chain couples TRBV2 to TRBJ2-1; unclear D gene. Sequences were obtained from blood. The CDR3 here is CASSDGRRTYNEQFF. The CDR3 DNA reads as TGTGCCAGCAGTGACGGACGACGGACCTACAATGAGCAGTTCTTC. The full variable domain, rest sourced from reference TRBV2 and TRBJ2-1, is EPEVTQTPSHQVTQMGQEVILRCVPISNHLYFYWYRQILGQKVEFLVSFYNNEISEKSEIFDDQFSVERPDGSNFTLKIRSTKLEDSAMYFCASSDGRRTYNEQFFGPGTRLTVL.